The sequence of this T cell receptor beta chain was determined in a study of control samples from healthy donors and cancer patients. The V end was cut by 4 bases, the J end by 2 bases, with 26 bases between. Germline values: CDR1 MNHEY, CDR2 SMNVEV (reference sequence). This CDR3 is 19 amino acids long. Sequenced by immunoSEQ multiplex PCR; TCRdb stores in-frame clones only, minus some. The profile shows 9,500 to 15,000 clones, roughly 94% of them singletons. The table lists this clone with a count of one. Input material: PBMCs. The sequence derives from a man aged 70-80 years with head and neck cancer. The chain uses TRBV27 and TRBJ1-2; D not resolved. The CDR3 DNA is TGTGCCAGCAGTTCCTATACTCGAAATGGGCAGGACCACAACTATGGCTACACCTTC. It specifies CASSSYTRNGQDHNYGYTF.